This T cell receptor beta chain was documented in a study of cytomegalovirus exposure and HLA in healthy donors. Findings of the study overall: CMV serostatus was the sole immune exposure information available. Several V segments, TRBV6-2 and TRBV6-3 among them, could not be told apart and were dropped.

PCR primers comprised 60 Vbeta and 13 Jbeta primers. Data came from immunoSEQ multiplex PCR; TCRdb stores just in-frame clones and leaves some out. The sample has 100,000 to 150,000 clones. A note on this clone: Its specificity is not known.

Germline loops: CDR1 SGHTA, CDR2 FQGNSA. The V end lost 0 bases, the J end lost 8 bases, and 10 bases lay between the germline ends. CDR3 length equals 13 residues. The sequence derives from a man between 18 and 35 years old in good health and CMV-seronegative. The chain joins TRBV7-2 to TRBJ1-2, with D unclear. The sequenced sample was PBMCs. This CDR3 reads CASSLASLGGYTF. Written as DNA, the CDR3 is TGTGCCAGCAGCTTAGCGTCGCTCGGGGGCTACACCTTC.